This T cell receptor (beta chain) was sequenced for a study of blood T cell repertoires in COVID-19. Study details: Specimens from acute and convalescent COVID-19 originated in the United States, Italy and Spain.

This CDR3 region has 15 residues. V was pared by 3 bases and J by 2 bases, with 4 bases of the junction left unmatched. Germline V gives CDR1 MDHEN, CDR2 SYDVKM. Only in-frame clones appear in the TCRdb table, and some are missing; sequencing was by immunoSEQ multiplex PCR. The sample shows 200,000 to 250,000 clones, 70% to 90% of them seen only once. The clonotype originates from a man between 45 and 60 years old with COVID-19, enrolled during active disease. This chain connects TRBV28 to TRBJ2-3, with 8 bases that match TRBD2. The sample comprised peripheral blood. CDR3 DNA: TGTGCCAGCAGTTTCTGGCGGGGGGACACAGATACGCAGTATTTT. It codes for CASSFWRGDTDTQYF. The full variable domain, completed using reference TRBV28 and TRBJ2-3, is DVKVTQSSRYLVKRTGEKVFLECVQDMDHENMFWYRQDPGLGLRLIYFSYDVKMKEKGDIPEGYSVSREKKERFSLILESASTNQTSMYLCASSFWRGDTDTQYFGPGTRLTVL.